These 23 T cell receptor beta chains were sequenced from one sample in a study of T-cell memory formation after mild COVID-19. TCRdb re-derived calls from the 5' RACE reads in MiXCR, one entry per CDR3 protein. This table holds 350,000 to 500,000 distinct CDR3 sequences, under 20% found once. The sample comprised PBMCs or a T cell subset sorted from them (not recorded which). The receptor set was obtained from a man aged 18 to 30 who had mild COVID-19 (a few samples of this study predate the infection). Cell type and time point are not known.

This clonotype appeared a few times. The V call is TRBV10-3, the J call TRBJ2-5; no firm D call. Trimming stripped 6 bases from V and 2 bases from J, with 10 bases between. CDR3 length: 13 amino acids. Per the germline V gene, CDR1 is ENHRY and CDR2 is SYGVKD. Here the CDR3 reads CAIRIEPQETQYF. The CDR3 DNA reads TGTGCCATCAGGATCGAGCCACAAGAGACCCAGTACTTC.

This clonotype was seen at least ten times. This chain joins TRBV23-1 and TRBJ2-5; 10 bases fit TRBD2. TRBV23-1 is treated as an ORF (open reading frame) with a function not yet certain. The CDR3 is 16 amino acids. The trim removed 6 bases at V and 5 bases at J, leaving 12 bases unmatched. The DNA for the CDR3 is TGCGCCAGCAGGGGTACTAGCGGGGCGCTATGGGAGACCCAGTACTTC. Protein: CASRGTSGALWETQYF.

This clonotype was detected a few times. This chain joins TRBV6-1 and TRBJ2-7; D gene unclear. Trimming took off 10 bases at V and 5 bases at J, with 12 bases between the two ends. The CDR3 covers 11 residues. Germline V gene data show CDR1 as MNHNS and CDR2 as SASEGT. CDR3 coding DNA: TGTGCCATAAAGGGTGTCCACGAGCAGTACGTC. This encodes CAIKGVHEQYV.

This clonotype was seen a few times. The rearrangement joins TRBV6-5 to TRBJ1-6; the match to TRBD1 covers 10 bases. After removal of 2 bases from V and 8 bases from J, the junction contained 3 bases not matched to a gene. The CDR3 length is 15 residues. The V gene's germline CDR1 is MNHEY and CDR2 SVGAGI. The chain's CDR3 is CASSYAGTGDSPLHF. CDR3 sequence (DNA): TGTGCCAGCAGTTACGCCGGGACAGGGGATTCACCCCTCCACTTT.

This clonotype was detected ten times or more. The chain recombines TRBV5-1 with TRBJ2-1, with 10 positions matching TRBD2. Germline V gene sequence: CDR1 SGHRS, CDR2 YFSETQ. The CDR3 spans 16 residues. J was trimmed by 5 bases and V by 1 base; bases with no gene match: 6. CDR3 coding DNA: TGCGCCAGCAGCTTGACCCCCAGCGGGGGGGACAATGAGCAGTTCTTC. Protein product: CASSLTPSGGDNEQFF.

This clonotype was seen only a few times. The V call is TRBV15, the J call TRBJ2-4, with 10 bases identical to TRBD2. The CDR3 spans 17 residues. Trimming cost V 1 base and J 4 bases; bases outside gene matches: 7. Per the germline V gene, CDR1 is LNHNV and CDR2 is YYDKDF (reference sequence). The CDR3 DNA reads as TGTGCCACCAGCAGAGGGTCTAGCGGGGGCCTGAAAAACATTCAGTACTTC. Translating gives CATSRGSSGGLKNIQYF.

This chain uses TRBV20-1 with TRBJ1-1; D gene unclear. Trimming cost V 1 base and J 3 bases, with 9 bases left between them. Germline V lookup: CDR1 DFQATT, CDR2 SNEGSKA (reference sequence). There are 13 residues in the CDR3. CDR3 DNA sequence: TGCAGTGCTAGAGGAGACCCCGACACTGAAGCTTTCTTT. Its translation is CSARGDPDTEAFF.

This chain connects TRBV9 to TRBJ2-3, with 7 bases identical to TRBD1. The CDR3 extends over 15 amino acids. V was clipped by 6 bases and J by 0 bases; unmatched bases: 7. The germline CDR1 and CDR2 sequences are SGDLS and YYNGEE. Here the CDR3 reads CASTTGTASTDTQYF. For the CDR3, the DNA is TGTGCCAGCACCACCGGGACAGCGAGCACAGATACGCAGTATTTT.

The V call is TRBV12-3 or TRBV12-4, the J call TRBJ2-5; no firm D call. The CDR3 covers 14 residues. Trimming stripped 2 bases from V and 3 bases from J, with 10 bases between. DNA for the CDR3: TGTGCCAGCAGTTTATTTGGCAGCAAAGAGACCCAGTACTTC. Amino acids: CASSLFGSKETQYF.

This clonotype was counted a few times. Written as DNA, the CDR3 is TGCAGTGCTCTCGCCCCTCGCCGGGGGGTTTTTCCAGAGACCCAGTACTTC. This encodes CSALAPRRGVFPETQYF. This sequence joins TRBV20-1 and TRBJ2-5, with TRBD2 identical over 7 bases. The V gene end was trimmed by 5 bases and the J gene end by 4 bases; junction bases not matched to a gene: 19. This CDR3 has 17 residues. CDR1 DFQATT and CDR2 SNEGSKA come from the germline V gene (reference sequence).

The CDR3 bases are TGTGCCAGCAGCTTACAGGGAACAGAGACCCAGTACTTC. This gives the protein CASSLQGTETQYF. The chain couples TRBV7-9 to TRBJ2-5, with a weak D call TRBD1 (5 bases). V was clipped by 2 bases and J by 4 bases, with 8 bases between them. The CDR3 runs to 13 residues. The germline gives CDR1 SEHNR, CDR2 FQNEAQ (reference sequence).

The genes are TRBV6-5 and TRBJ2-7, with a weak D call TRBD1 (6 bases). V was cut by 6 bases and J by 1 base, with 16 bases left in between. The CDR3 is made up of 15 amino acids. CDR1 is MNHEY, CDR2 SVGAGI, per germline. CDR3 DNA: TGTGCCAGCAGCATCGGACAGTTGGGGTCCTACGAGCAGTACTTC. Translation gives CASSIGQLGSYEQYF.

A few counts support this clonotype. This chain links TRBV15 with TRBJ2-5; 7 bases fit TRBD2. CDR1 and CDR2 from the germline V gene are LNHNV and YYDKDF (reference sequence). V shed 1 base and J 2 bases; nucleotides not matched to a gene: 7. The CDR3 is 16 amino acids. CDR3 in DNA: TGTGCCACCAGCAGAGCTGCGGGGGAGTGGCAAGAGACCCAGTACTTC. Translation gives CATSRAAGEWQETQYF.

This rearrangement joins TRBV12-3 or TRBV12-4 to TRBJ1-2; a possible D gene is TRBD1 (6 bases). Trimming removed 6 bases at V and 4 bases at J, with 12 bases between. The CDR3 is 13 amino acids. CDR3 region: CASSQGTLYGYTF. The CDR3 coding sequence is TGTGCCAGCAGCCAGGGGACTCTCTATGGCTACACCTTC.

The chain carries TRBV15 and TRBJ1-2; D is ambiguous. CDR1 and CDR2 from the germline V gene are LNHNV and YYDKDF (reference sequence). V was cut by 0 bases and J by 2 bases, with 7 bases left in between. CDR3 length equals 14 residues. The CDR3 DNA reads as TGTGCCACCAGCAGAGATCGGGTGAACTATGGCTACACCTTC. Amino acid sequence: CATSRDRVNYGYTF.

The V call is TRBV20-1, the J call TRBJ1-5, with D unclear. Per the germline V gene, CDR1 is DFQATT and CDR2 is SNEGSKA (reference sequence). Deletions cut 6 bases from V and 0 bases from J, with 15 bases between. The CDR3 spans 15 residues. The CDR3 loop is CSAPEAYDSNQPQHF. The CDR3 DNA sequence: TGCAGTGCCCCGGAAGCTTATGATAGCAATCAGCCCCAGCATTTT.

This chain connects TRBV6-5 to TRBJ1-6; a possible D gene is TRBD1 (6 bases). Germline assignment: CDR1 MNHEY and CDR2 SVGAGI. The CDR3 extends over 17 amino acids. Trimming left V 0 bases short and J 5 bases short, with 14 bases between. For the CDR3, the DNA is TGTGCCAGCAGTTACTCGATATCGGGGGCGGATAATTCACCCCTCCACTTT. Translated, it gives CASSYSISGADNSPLHF.

This clonotype was counted ten times or more. The gene calls are TRBV10-1 and TRBJ2-3, with 7 bases aligning to TRBD1. With V trimmed by 8 bases and J by 3 bases, 5 bases remained unmatched. Germline V gene lookup returns CDR1 WNHNN and CDR2 SYGVQD (reference sequence). The CDR3 contains 13 residues. The CDR3 DNA sequence: TGCGCCAGCGCACGGGACAGAACAGATACGCAGTATTTT. This codes for CASARDRTDTQYF.

This clonotype was found a few times. This chain connects TRBV20-1 to TRBJ1-2; D possibly corresponds to TRBD1 (6 bases). The CDR3 consists of 12 residues. The germline V gene encodes CDR1 DFQATT and CDR2 SNEGSKA (reference sequence). V shed 5 bases and J shed 6 bases, with 13 bases lying between them. CDR3 residues: CSAPTGFDGYTF. CDR3 coding DNA: TGCAGTGCTCCGACAGGTTTCGATGGCTACACCTTC.

CDR3: CASTLAGGSSYEQYF. Written as DNA, the CDR3 is TGTGCCAGCACGCTAGCGGGGGGGAGCTCCTACGAGCAGTACTTC. J is TRBJ2-7 and V is TRBV6-1; 12 nucleotides agree with TRBD2. Germline assignment: CDR1 MNHNS and CDR2 SASEGT. The length of the CDR3 is 15 residues. V lost 7 bases, J lost 0 bases, and 4 bases stayed unmatched.

The chain links TRBV2 to TRBJ2-7, with D possibly called TRBD1 or TRBD2 (5 bases each). The CDR3 contains 16 residues. Trimming took 8 bases from V and 3 from J, leaving 23 bases between them. CDR1 SNHLY and CDR2 FYNNEI come from the germline V gene. The CDR3 here is CASSGRVQKKVYEQYV. The DNA for the CDR3 is TGTGCCAGCTCGGGACGAGTCCAAAAAAAGGTCTACGAGCAGTACGTC.

This clonotype was observed a handful of times. The chain is built from TRBV7-2 and TRBJ2-5, with D hard to call. V lost 10 bases to trimming and J lost 0 bases, with 9 bases between them. Germline-derived CDR1 and CDR2 are SGHTA and FQGNSA. The CDR3 covers 12 residues. CDR3 loop: CAIGSYQETQYF. The CDR3 region has the DNA TGTGCCATTGGTAGTTACCAAGAGACCCAGTACTTC. Variable domain in full (rest from reference TRBV7-2 and TRBJ2-5): GAGVSQSPSNKVTEKGKDVELRCDPISGHTALYWYRQSLGQGLEFLIYFQGNSAPDKSGLPSDRFSAERTGGSVSTLTIQRTQQEDSAVYLCAIGSYQETQYFGPGTRLLVL.

There are a few counts of this clonotype. The chain has TRBV4-3 and TRBJ2-5; D may be TRBD1 or TRBD2 (6 bases each). The CDR3 contains 15 residues. Germline V CDR1 and CDR2: LGHNA, YSLEER. V was pared by 1 base and J by 4 bases, with 13 bases between. The CDR3 bases are TGCGCCAGCAGCCAAGCATATGGGGGGCGAGAGACCCAGTACTTC. Translating it yields CASSQAYGGRETQYF.